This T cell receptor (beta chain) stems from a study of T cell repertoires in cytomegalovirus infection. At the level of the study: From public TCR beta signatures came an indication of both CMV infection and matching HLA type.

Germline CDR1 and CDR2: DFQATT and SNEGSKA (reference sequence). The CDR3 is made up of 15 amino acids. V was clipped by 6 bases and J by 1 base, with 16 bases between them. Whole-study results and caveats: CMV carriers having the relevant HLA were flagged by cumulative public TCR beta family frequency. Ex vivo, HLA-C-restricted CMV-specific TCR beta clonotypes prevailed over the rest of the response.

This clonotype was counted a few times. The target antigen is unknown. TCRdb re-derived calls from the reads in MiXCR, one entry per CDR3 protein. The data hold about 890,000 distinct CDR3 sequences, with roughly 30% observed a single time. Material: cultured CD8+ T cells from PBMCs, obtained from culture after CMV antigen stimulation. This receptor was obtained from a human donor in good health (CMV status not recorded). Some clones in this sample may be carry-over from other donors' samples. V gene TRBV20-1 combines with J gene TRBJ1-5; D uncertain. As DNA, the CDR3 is TGCAGTGCCACCCGCGAGGATTGGAGCAATCAGCCCCAGCATTTT. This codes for CSATREDWSNQPQHF.